Below are 2 T cell receptor beta chains sequenced from a single sample in a study of T cells in Graves' hyperthyroidism and ophthalmopathy. Regions amplified from RNA transcripts were the TCR beta CDR3 regions. An initial round of RT-PCR targeting the TCR CDR3 relied on the HTBI primer set. TCRdb independently ran MiXCR on the multiplex PCR reads; one entry per CDR3 protein. The table includes approximately 400,000 distinct CDR3 sequences, approximately 13% detected once. The sample taken for sequencing was blood. Receptors were obtained from a woman in her sixties with Graves' hyperthyroidism.

The rearrangement uses TRBV13 and TRBJ1-3; 7 nucleotides align to TRBD1. Germline loops: CDR1 PRHDT, CDR2 FYEKMQ (reference sequence). The CDR3 runs to 15 residues. Germline trimming cut 6 bases from V and 0 bases from J; bases unmatched to any gene: 5. CDR3 region: CASSSGTDSGNTIYF. CDR3 coding DNA: TGTGCCAGCAGTTCCGGGACAGACTCTGGAAACACCATATATTTT. Supplemented by reference TRBV13 and TRBJ1-3, the full variable domain reads AAGVIQSPRHLIKEKRETATLKCYPIPRHDTVYWYQQGPGQDPQFLISFYEKMQSDKGSIPDRFSAQQFSDYHSELNMSSLELGDSALYFCASSSGTDSGNTIYFGEGSWLTVV.

There are a few counts of this clonotype. The rearrangement links TRBV5-6 to TRBJ2-5; 12 bases are shared with TRBD1. Per germline, CDR1 SGHDT and CDR2 YYEEEE. This CDR3 is built from 16 residues. J lost 3 bases, V lost 2 bases, and 5 bases had no gene match. The CDR3 sequence: CASSFWDRGRKETQYF. CDR3 nucleotide sequence: TGTGCCAGCAGCTTCTGGGACAGGGGGCGAAAAGAGACCCAGTACTTC.